Sequencing of this T cell receptor (beta chain) was carried out in a study of blood T cell repertoires in COVID-19. At the level of the study: The United States, Italy and Spain provided the acute and convalescent COVID-19 samples.

From germline, CDR1 is SGDLS and CDR2 YYNGEE. There are 16 residues in the CDR3. With V trimmed by 0 bases and J by 7 bases, 8 bases remained unmatched. Using immunoSEQ multiplex PCR, the repertoire was profiled, and TCRdb retains in-frame clones only, with some absent. The table lists around 190,000 clones, more than 70% of them singletons. Participants came from about two dozen US areas, aged about 18 to 100 years. The TCR was taken from a man aged 35 to 55 with acute COVID-19. The chain couples TRBV9 to TRBJ2-2, with 8 nucleotides matching TRBD1. Sequencing was carried out using PBMCs or T cells enriched from blood (not recorded which). CDR3 nucleotide sequence: TGTGCCAGCAGCGTAGAGCAGACAGGGGAGCACGGGGAGCTGTTTTTT. Translating it yields CASSVEQTGEHGELFF.